One T cell receptor (beta chain) is described in this entry. The data originate from a study of blood T cell repertoires in COVID-19. Study-level background: Both acute and convalescent COVID-19 samples were obtained from the United States, Italy and Spain.

Measured with immunoSEQ multiplex PCR; TCRdb has only the in-frame clones, and not every one. The sample lists 250,000 to 350,000 clones; more than 70% were seen once. Per germline, CDR1 LNHDA and CDR2 SQIVND (reference sequence). The V end lost 1 base, the J end lost 3 bases, and 16 bases lay between the germline ends. CDR3 length: 17 residues. J is TRBJ1-5 and V is TRBV19; TRBD1 is a possible D gene (5 bases). Sequencing was done on a sample of PBMCs or T cells enriched from blood (not recorded which). The receptor comes from a woman in her 30s who had recovered from COVID-19. This chain's CDR3 is CASSIVGPGVLNQPQHF. The CDR3 DNA reads TGTGCCAGTAGTATAGTGGGGCCGGGCGTCCTCAATCAGCCCCAGCATTTT.